The rows below give T cell receptor beta chains drawn from one sample of a study of blood T cell repertoires in COVID-19. Sequenced by immunoSEQ multiplex PCR; TCRdb stores in-frame clones only, minus some. This sample has about 100,000 clones, with about 80% found just once. The specimen was peripheral blood. Receptor source: an older man with active or convalescent COVID-19. CDR3s include the opening cysteine and the closing phenylalanine or tryptophan. Fields, in order: clone size, D gene, J gene, V gene, CDR3 DNA, CDR3 protein. A D gene is named only where the DNA matches it firmly. Size is omitted from some rows. Given values are once, few, many or a class for expanded clones.

>-|-|TRBJ2-7|TRBV28
TGTGCCAGCAGTTCCAGACAGGCTCCTACCTACGAGCAGTACTTC
CASSSRQAPTYEQYF
>-|-|TRBJ1-3|TRBV6-2/TRBV6-3
TGTGCCAGCAGTCAACGACAGGCTGATGGAAACACCATATATTTT
CASSQRQADGNTIYF
>-|TRBD2|TRBJ2-1|TRBV27
TGTGCCAGCAGTGCCCTAGCGGGGGGAGAATATGAGCAGTTCTTC
CASSALAGGEYEQFF
>-|-|TRBJ1-2|TRBV4-3
TGCGCCAGCAGCGGGGGGAGCCCACACGGCTACACCTTC
CASSGGSPHGYTF
>-|TRBD2|TRBJ2-1|TRBV14
TGTGCCAGCAGCCAAGATCGCGGGGGTTTCTACAATGAGCAGTTCTTC
CASSQDRGGFYNEQFF
>-|TRBD1|TRBJ2-5|TRBV10-3
TGTGCCATCAAATCAGAGACAGGGGTAGGCGAGACCCAGTACTTC
CAIKSETGVGETQYF
>-|TRBD1|TRBJ1-2|TRBV19
TGTGCCAGTAGTCCTGGGACAGGGGTCTTTCTTAACTATGGCTACACCTTC
CASSPGTGVFLNYGYTF
>-|TRBD1|TRBJ1-5|TRBV7-2
TGTGCCAGCAGCTCAACAGGGGGGGATCAGCCCCAGCATTTT
CASSSTGGDQPQHF
>-|TRBD2|TRBJ2-7|TRBV7-6
TGTGCCAGCAGCGCTACACCGGGAGGGGGTTACGAGCAGTACTTC
CASSATPGGGYEQYF
>-|-|TRBJ2-3|TRBV5-5
TGTGCCAGCAGCTTGGGCAGGTCACAACCCACAGATACGCAGTATTTT
CASSLGRSQPTDTQYF
>few|TRBD2|TRBJ2-1|TRBV30
TGTGCCTGGAGGGGGGGGGCTAGCGGGAATAACCGACATGAGCAGTTCTTC
CAWRGGASGNNRHEQFF
>-|-|TRBJ2-7|TRBV20-1
TGCAGTGCCACAACAGGGTTCAAGCAGTACTTC
CSATTGFKQYF
>-|TRBD1|TRBJ1-2|TRBV19
TGTGCCAGTAGTATAGCCATGACAGGGGGTGACTATGGCTACACCTTC
CASSIAMTGGDYGYTF
>few|TRBD1|TRBJ1-4|TRBV5-8
TGTGCCAGCAGCCCCGGGACAGGGGGCAAGAATGAAAAACTGTTTTTT
CASSPGTGGKNEKLFF
>-|TRBD2|TRBJ2-3|TRBV2
TGTGCCAGCCTAGGGACTAGCTACAACACAGATACGCAGTATTTT
CASLGTSYNTDTQYF
>once|-|TRBJ2-3|TRBV27
TGTGCCAGCAGTTTAGGCGATACGCAGTATTTT
CASSLGDTQYF
>-|-|TRBJ1-1|TRBV6-5
TGTGCCAGCAGTTACGGGGAAATTCAGGGGGAAGCTTTCTTT
CASSYGEIQGEAFF
>-|-|TRBJ1-3|TRBV18
TGTGCCAGCTCACCATTCGGTGGAAACACCATATATTTT
CASSPFGGNTIYF
>-|-|TRBJ1-2|TRBV5-1
TGCGCCAGCAGCGCGGGGGGTTTCCTGGTTTCTGGCTACACCTTC
CASSAGGFLVSGYTF
>-|-|TRBJ2-5|TRBV7-6
TGTGCCAGCAGCCGTACTCCAGAGACCCAGTACTTC
CASSRTPETQYF
>-|-|TRBJ2-3|TRBV4-3
TGCGCCAGCAGCCAAGAGTCTTACACAGATACGCAGTATTTT
CASSQESYTDTQYF
>-|-|TRBJ1-1|TRBV6-2/TRBV6-3
TGTGCCAGCAGTTCGAACTCTGGATGGAGCACTGAAGCTTTCTTT
CASSSNSGWSTEAFF
>few|-|TRBJ2-2|TRBV15
TGTGCCACCAGCAGACCAGCGAACACCGGGGAGCTGTTTTTT
CATSRPANTGELFF
>-|-|TRBJ2-3|TRBV24-1
TGTGCCACCAGTGCAAGGTCCCGGGGCACAGATACGCAGTATTTT
CATSARSRGTDTQYF
>-|-|TRBJ1-5|TRBV24-1
TGTGCCACCAGTGATTTGCAGGTTGATCAGCCCCAGCATTTT
CATSDLQVDQPQHF
>-|TRBD1|TRBJ2-2|TRBV27
TGTGCCAGCAGTTTGGGACAGGTGAACACCGGGGAGCTGTTTTTT
CASSLGQVNTGELFF
>-|TRBD2|TRBJ2-3|TRBV10-3
TGTGCCGCCAGACTAGCGTCCAATGTAGATACGCAGTATTTT
CAARLASNVDTQYF
>-|-|TRBJ2-7|TRBV5-5
TGTGCCAGCAGCCCTAGAACAGGGTATACCTACGAGCAGTACTTC
CASSPRTGYTYEQYF
>-|-|TRBJ2-1|TRBV11-1
TGTGCCAGCAGCTTTAAGCGGCGAAGCTCCTACAATGAGCAGTTCTTC
CASSFKRRSSYNEQFF
>once|TRBD1|TRBJ1-1|TRBV14
TGTGCCAGCAGCCAAGATAGCGAAACAGGGGGCCCTCCTAACACTGAAGCTTTCTTT
CASSQDSETGGPPNTEAFF
>few|TRBD1|TRBJ2-7|TRBV11-2
TGTGCCAGCAGCTTATGGGACAGACCCTACGAGCAGTACTTC
CASSLWDRPYEQYF
>once|-|TRBJ1-4|TRBV20-1
TGCAGTGCTACATCAGGAAAACTGTTTTTT
CSATSGKLFF
>-|-|TRBJ2-2|TRBV29-1
TGCAGCGTTCACAATCCCGCCGGGGAGCTGTTTTTT
CSVHNPAGELFF
>-|-|TRBJ1-1|TRBV12-3/TRBV12-4
TGTGCCAGCAGTGCGGGGACTGAAGCTTTCTTT
CASSAGTEAFF
>-|TRBD2|TRBJ2-7|TRBV18
TGTGCCAGCTCTCTAGGACTAGCGGGAGCCTCCGAGCAGTACTTC
CASSLGLAGASEQYF
>-|TRBD2|TRBJ2-7|TRBV14
TGTGCCAGCAGCCAAGATCTAGCGGGACCCATCTACGAGCAGTACTTC
CASSQDLAGPIYEQYF
>-|-|TRBJ2-2|TRBV9
TGTGCCAGCAGCGTAGAACTCTCTAGGACCGGGGAGCTGTTTTTT
CASSVELSRTGELFF
>-|-|TRBJ1-2|TRBV15
TGTGCCACCAGCAGAGATCCCGGGGAGGGCTACACCTTC
CATSRDPGEGYTF
>-|TRBD1|TRBJ2-1|TRBV7-6
TGTGCCAGCAGTCGTTCCGGGACAGGGGACTCTGAGCAGTTCTTC
CASSRSGTGDSEQFF
>-|-|TRBJ1-5|TRBV28
TGTGCCAGCACTGCTTGGCGGCAGCCCCAGCATTTT
CASTAWRQPQHF
>-|-|TRBJ2-5|TRBV5-1
TGCGCCAGCAGCTTTCGGGAGACCCAGTACTTC
CASSFRETQYF
>-|-|TRBJ2-5|TRBV2
TGTGCCAGCAGTGAACCGGGGTTCCAAGAGACCCAGTACTTC
CASSEPGFQETQYF
>-|-|TRBJ2-2|TRBV7-9
TGTGCCAGCAGCTTTCAGGGCGCCGGGGAGCTGTTTTTT
CASSFQGAGELFF
>-|TRBD2|TRBJ2-5|TRBV14
TGTGCCAGCAGCCAAGCTCCGGGAGGACAAGAGACCCAGTACTTC
CASSQAPGGQETQYF
>-|TRBD1|TRBJ1-6|TRBV7-9
TGTGCCAGCAGCTTGTCAGGGGGCCTGAGCTCCTATAATTCACCCCTCCACTTT
CASSLSGGLSSYNSPLHF
>-|-|TRBJ1-4|TRBV7-9
TGTGCCAGCAGCTTAGCAGGGGCGTATGAAAAACTGTTTTTT
CASSLAGAYEKLFF
>few|TRBD2|TRBJ2-3|TRBV20-1
TGCAGTGCTAGTCTTCCCAGGACTAGCGGGGCCACAGATACGCAGTATTTT
CSASLPRTSGATDTQYF
>few|-|TRBJ1-6|TRBV3-1/TRBV3-2
TGTGCCAGCAGCCTCCTCCCGGGCAGGGTTGATTCACCCCTCCACTTT
CASSLLPGRVDSPLHF
>-|-|TRBJ1-1|TRBV13
TGTGCCAGCAGCACACGACTAAGCCCTGAAGCTTTCTTT
CASSTRLSPEAFF
>-|TRBD2|TRBJ2-1|TRBV30
TGTGCCCGACGTCCTAGCGGGAGGGACAATGAGCAGTTCTTC
CARRPSGRDNEQFF
>-|-|TRBJ1-5|TRBV27
TGTGCCAGCAGGGAGACACAGGGAAACGCTGGTAATCAGCCCCAGCATTTT
CASRETQGNAGNQPQHF
>few|-|TRBJ2-4|TRBV5-6
TGTGCCAGCAGCTTCTACGTCCTAGCCAAAAACATTCAGTACTTC
CASSFYVLAKNIQYF
>-|TRBD2|TRBJ2-3|TRBV9
TGTGCCAGCGGGGCGGGGCTCCTAGCGGGGGCCTCGGATACGCAGTATTTT
CASGAGLLAGASDTQYF
>-|-|TRBJ2-1|TRBV5-4
TGTGCCAGCAGCTCGCCCAATCGCCGGACATCCTACAATGAGCAGTTCTTC
CASSSPNRRTSYNEQFF
>-|TRBD1|TRBJ1-1|TRBV18
TGTGCCAGCTCATCTGACAGGGTGGTGGACACTGAAGCTTTCTTT
CASSSDRVVDTEAFF